This is a list of T cell receptor beta chains from one sample in a study of identical twins. TCRdb reprocessed the 5' RACE reads via MiXCR and lists one record per CDR3 protein. This repertoire shows 460,000 or so distinct CDR3 sequences, 11% to 15% found once; its top ten account for around 0.48%. The same specimen was also included in a second study, on yellow fever vaccine responses in identical twins.

The source material was CD4+ T cells sorted from blood. These receptors were collected from a woman aged 18-30 years in good health. Both conserved end residues are part of each CDR3. The order of the fields is V gene, D gene, clone size, J gene, CDR3 length, CDR3 DNA, CDR3 protein. D genes are given only for firm matches. Where a row states a size, it is once, few, many or the class of an expanded clone; other rows omit it.

TRBV20-1,-,few,TRBJ2-6,15,TGCAGTGCGATAGCCAGGGGGGCCGGGGCCAACGTCCTGACTTTC,CSAIARGAGANVLTF
TRBV6-1,TRBD1,once,TRBJ2-7,15,TGTGCCAGCAGCGATCCTGGACAGGGGACCCACGAGCAGTACTTC,CASSDPGQGTHEQYF
TRBV5-4,TRBD1,-,TRBJ2-7,14,TGTGCCAGCAAGACCGGGACAGGGGTGGGCGAGCAGTACTTC,CASKTGTGVGEQYF
TRBV16,TRBD1,-,TRBJ2-1,17,TGTGCCAGCAGGCACGATTCGGGACAGGGCTCCTACAATGAGCAGTTCTTC,CASRHDSGQGSYNEQFF
TRBV10-3,TRBD1,-,TRBJ1-1,16,TGTGCCATCAAGGGGAGCGACAGGGCACCGTACACTGAAGCTTTCTTT,CAIKGSDRAPYTEAFF
TRBV2,-,few,TRBJ1-1,15,TGTGCCAGCAGCGCCCAGTCGACTGTGAACACTGAAGCTTTCTTT,CASSAQSTVNTEAFF
TRBV7-2,-,-,TRBJ2-5,14,TGTGCCAGCAGCTTAAGGGGCCTCTATGAGACCCAGTACTTC,CASSLRGLYETQYF
TRBV12-3/TRBV12-4,-,-,TRBJ1-1,14,TGTGCCAGCAGCCCTCCCCTTAGGAAGAGTGAAGCCTTCTTT,CASSPPLRKSEAFF
TRBV5-1,-,-,TRBJ2-2,16,TGCGCCAGCAGCTTGGGTTGGTCTTTGAACACCGGGGAGCTGTTTTTT,CASSLGWSLNTGELFF
TRBV5-1,TRBD2,few,TRBJ2-5,16,TGCGCCAGCAGCTTGGCCTCGACTAGCGGCCAAGAGACCCAGTACTTC,CASSLASTSGQETQYF
TRBV20-1,-,once,TRBJ2-7,14,TGCAGTGCTAGGAGGAGTTCCAGGGGCTACGAGCAGTACTTC,CSARRSSRGYEQYF
TRBV9,-,few,TRBJ2-2,14,TGTGCCAGCAGCGTATCCCCCCGTACCGGGGAGCTGTTTTTT,CASSVSPRTGELFF
TRBV7-2,-,-,TRBJ2-5,12,TGTGCCAGCAGCTTAGTTGGCCTGGCCCAGTACTTC,CASSLVGLAQYF
TRBV2,-,few,TRBJ1-4,14,TGTGCCACCGCATCCCAGGGTCATAATGAAAAACTGTTTTTT,CATASQGHNEKLFF
TRBV10-2,-,few,TRBJ1-5,16,TGCGCCAGCAGTGAGTCTCCAGGGGTTCGCAATCAGCCCCAGCATTTT,CASSESPGVRNQPQHF
TRBV28,TRBD1,-,TRBJ1-5,15,TGTGCCAGCAGCCGGACAGGGAATAGCAATCAGCCCCAGCATTTT,CASSRTGNSNQPQHF
TRBV7-2,-,-,TRBJ2-2,15,TGTGCCAGCAGCTTGTACGGGGGCCCTCCCGGGGAGCTGTTTTTT,CASSLYGGPPGELFF
TRBV12-5,TRBD2,few,TRBJ2-3,18,TGTGCTAGTGGTTTGTCCCAACTAGCGGGGGGTGGGACAGATACGCAGTATTTT,CASGLSQLAGGGTDTQYF
TRBV18,TRBD1,-,TRBJ2-7,13,TGTGCCAGCTCACGGGGGACAGTCGACGAGCAGTACTTC,CASSRGTVDEQYF
TRBV20-1,-,many,TRBJ2-3,14,TGCAGTGCTAGAGATGGTGTGTTGGCAGATACGCAGTATTTT,CSARDGVLADTQYF
TRBV7-9,TRBD1,-,TRBJ2-1,15,TGTGCCAGCAGCCCAGACAGGGCCCCCTACAATGAGCAGTTCTTC,CASSPDRAPYNEQFF
TRBV3-1,-,many,TRBJ2-2,14,TGTGCCAGCAGCCGGGACTTGAACACCGGGGAGCTGTTTTTT,CASSRDLNTGELFF
TRBV28,-,few,TRBJ2-7,14,TGTGCCAGCAGTAACCGACAGGTCCCCTACGAGCAGTACTTC,CASSNRQVPYEQYF
TRBV28,TRBD1,once,TRBJ2-1,13,TGTGCCAGCAGAAACAGGGGCTTTAATGAGCAGTTCTTC,CASRNRGFNEQFF
TRBV11-2,TRBD2,-,TRBJ2-1,18,TGTGCCAGCAGCCCAAAATTGGGGGGAGGGGAGGCCTACAATGAGCAGTTCTTC,CASSPKLGGGEAYNEQFF
TRBV12-3/TRBV12-4,TRBD1,few,TRBJ2-5,14,TGTGCCAGCAGCCCGACAGGGCGGCAAGAGACCCAGTACTTC,CASSPTGRQETQYF
TRBV20-1,-,-,TRBJ1-5,14,TGCAGTGCTAGCCCCGGAACAGGCTATCAGCCCCAGCATTTT,CSASPGTGYQPQHF
TRBV12-3/TRBV12-4,TRBD2,few,TRBJ2-2,15,TGTGCCAGCAGTTTCGGGGGGGCGGGCACCGGGGAGCTGTTTTTT,CASSFGGAGTGELFF
TRBV20-1,TRBD1,-,TRBJ2-5,13,TGCAGTGCCGTCACACGGACAGGGTTGACCCAGTACTTC,CSAVTRTGLTQYF
TRBV28,TRBD1,few,TRBJ1-5,12,TGTGCCAGCACCACAGGGGGTCAGCCCCAGCATTTT,CASTTGGQPQHF
TRBV7-2,TRBD2,-,TRBJ2-1,16,TGTGCCAGCAGCACCCCGGGACTAGCGGTTTACAATGAGCAGTTCTTC,CASSTPGLAVYNEQFF
TRBV6-2/TRBV6-3,TRBD2,-,TRBJ2-1,21,TGTGCCAGCAGTCTTTTGGTGCTAGCGGGAGTCCAATCCCTGAGATCCAATGAGCAGTTCTTC,CASSLLVLAGVQSLRSNEQFF
TRBV30,-,-,TRBJ2-1,15,TGTGCCAGAAGTAGCGAAGCAACTTGGAAAAGCGAGCAGTTCTTC,CARSSEATWKSEQFF
TRBV9,TRBD2,-,TRBJ2-3,16,TGTGCCAGCAGCGTAGCTACAAGCGGGACGAGCGATACGCAGTATTTT,CASSVATSGTSDTQYF
TRBV12-3/TRBV12-4,-,-,TRBJ2-5,14,TGTGCCAGCAGCCCACCTCATTATCAAGAGACCCAGTACTTC,CASSPPHYQETQYF
TRBV6-2/TRBV6-3,-,few,TRBJ2-2,12,TGTGCCAGCAGCACCTGGATAGGGGAGCTGTTTTTT,CASSTWIGELFF
TRBV7-9,TRBD1,few,TRBJ2-5,16,TGTGCCAGCAGCCAAATTACAGGGGGGTCCCAAGAGACCCAGTACTTC,CASSQITGGSQETQYF
TRBV29-1,TRBD2,few,TRBJ2-7,15,TGCAGCGTTATGATGAAACTAGCGGGAGTCTACGAGCAGTACTTC,CSVMMKLAGVYEQYF
TRBV12-3/TRBV12-4,-,few,TRBJ2-7,12,TGTGCCAGCAGTTCCAGGGTCTACGAGCAGTACTTC,CASSSRVYEQYF
TRBV10-3,TRBD2,-,TRBJ2-1,15,TGTGCCATCAGTGAGGTAGTAGCGGGAATGAGCGAGCAGTTCTTC,CAISEVVAGMSEQFF
TRBV4-1,TRBD1,few,TRBJ2-2,15,TGCGCCAGCAGCCAAGAGGACAGGGGCACCGGGGAGCTGTTTTTT,CASSQEDRGTGELFF